These 8 T cell receptor beta chains share one sample of origin, sequenced in a study of blood T cell repertoires in COVID-19. TCRdb's copy holds only in-frame clones and misses some; the assay was immunoSEQ multiplex PCR. The data hold 390,000 or so clones, with around 90% observed a single time. The sample comprised peripheral blood. The receptors derive from a man aged 18 to 35 with active or convalescent COVID-19.

The chain is built from TRBV5-1 and TRBJ2-4; D possibly corresponds to TRBD1 (7 bases). The CDR3 totals 18 residues. Trimming took off 4 bases at V and 5 bases at J, with 25 bases between the two ends. The germline V gene has CDR1 SGHRS and CDR2 YFSETQ. As DNA, the CDR3 is TGCGCCAGCAGCCGGGACAGTCGGGGGAGGAAAGGCCAAAACATTCAGTACTTC. It codes for CASSRDSRGRKGQNIQYF.

V gene TRBV19 combines with J gene TRBJ1-5, with TRBD1 matching over 7 bases. Germline V CDR1 and CDR2: LNHDA, SQIVND (reference sequence). The CDR3 length is 14 residues. The V gene end was trimmed by 4 bases and the J gene end by 5 bases; junction bases not matched to a gene: 5. In nucleotides, the CDR3 is TGTGCCAGTAGTAGGGGACAGATTTATCAGCCCCAGCATTTT. This encodes CASSRGQIYQPQHF.

The V call is TRBV15, the J call TRBJ1-2; the D is unclear. V lost 0 bases, J lost 2 bases, and 10 bases lay in between. Germline-derived CDR1 and CDR2 are LNHNV and YYDKDF (reference sequence). The CDR3 is 15 amino acids. The DNA of the CDR3 is TGTGCCACCAGCAGAGATTTGTCAGTAAACTATGGCTACACCTTC. Encoded protein: CATSRDLSVNYGYTF.

DNA for the CDR3: TGTGCCAGCTCACCATTCCGGGACAGGAAATCACCCCTCCACTTT. Amino acid sequence: CASSPFRDRKSPLHF. The rearrangement links TRBV18 to TRBJ1-6; 8 bases match TRBD1. The CDR3 sequence is 15 residues long. V lost 2 bases and J lost 10; bases outside the gene matches: 7. CDR1 and CDR2 (germline): KGHSH, LQKENI. Together with reference TRBV18 and TRBJ1-6, the CDR3 gives the full variable domain: NAGVMQNPRHLVRRRGQEARLRCSPMKGHSHVYWYRQLPEEGLKFMVYLQKENIIDESGMPKERFSAEFPKEGPSILRIQQVVRGDSAAYFCASSPFRDRKSPLHFGNGTRLTVT.

The V gene is TRBV28, the J gene TRBJ1-1, with a tentative D call TRBD1 (6 bases). CDR1 and CDR2 (germline): MDHEN, SYDVKM. V was trimmed by 6 bases and J by 8 bases, leaving 16 bases between them. This CDR3 spans 13 amino acids. The CDR3 DNA reads TGTGCCAGCAGAATCGATAGGGGGACAGAAGCTTTCTTT. Translated: CASRIDRGTEAFF.

The chain has TRBV18 and TRBJ1-1, with unresolved D. CDR3 length: 16 residues. V gave up 3 bases and J gave up 7 bases, with 21 bases separating them. Germline V gives CDR1 KGHSH, CDR2 LQKENI. This CDR3 reads CASSPRSSSTGHEAFF. Here the CDR3 DNA reads TGTGCCAGCTCACCCCGCTCGTCATCGACGGGTCATGAAGCTTTCTTT.

The J gene is TRBJ2-3, the V gene TRBV19, with D possibly matching TRBD1 (5 bases). V was shortened by 3 bases and J by 3 bases, with 10 bases between the two germline ends. CDR1 is LNHDA and CDR2 is SQIVND in the germline V gene (reference sequence). This CDR3 comprises 14 residues. CDR3 coding DNA: TGTGCCAGTAGTATTAACAGGAAGACAGATACGCAGTATTTT. It translates to CASSINRKTDTQYF.

This chain uses TRBV28 with TRBJ1-4, with D possibly being TRBD1 (6 bases). V was clipped by 1 base and J by 7 bases, with 16 bases between them. This CDR3 has 16 amino acids. Germline CDR1 reads MDHEN; CDR2 reads SYDVKM. This CDR3 reads CASSLSGHLRGEKLFF. CDR3 bases: TGTGCCAGCAGTTTATCGGGACATCTCCGGGGTGAAAAACTGTTTTTT.